This entry concerns a single T cell receptor beta chain. The sample belongs to a study of blood T cell repertoires in COVID-19. TCRdb keeps only in-frame clones here, not all; method: immunoSEQ multiplex PCR. The sample lists some 290,000 clones; 85% to 90% were seen once. CDR3 size: 12 residues. Germline CDR1 reads MDHEN; CDR2 reads SYDVKM. Trimming removed 2 bases at V and 11 bases at J, with 10 bases between. The gene calls are TRBV28 and TRBJ1-5; unclear D gene. Sequencing used peripheral blood. The receptor's source is a woman in her thirties with COVID-19, enrolled during active disease. DNA for the CDR3: TGTGCCAGCAGTTTAGTGCGGAAAACCCAGCATTTT. Translation gives CASSLVRKTQHF.